The 8 T cell receptor beta chains below all came from one sample that was sequenced in a study of cytomegalovirus exposure and HLA in healthy donors. Primers: 60 Vbeta forward and 13 Jbeta reverse. Produced via immunoSEQ multiplex PCR; TCRdb's table is partial and in-frame only. The sample consists of around 140,000 clones, 82% of them appearing once. Sequencing input: PBMCs. The source is a woman aged 45 to 65 in good health and CMV-seropositive.

V usage is TRBV7-3 and J usage is TRBJ2-5, with TRBD1 as a possible D gene (5 bases). Germline CDR1 reads SGHTA; CDR2 reads FQGTGA. The V end was cut by 2 bases, the J end by 0 bases, with 7 bases between. CDR3 length: 14 residues. In DNA, the CDR3 is TGTGCCAGCAGCTTATCAGGGCACCAAGAGACCCAGTACTTC. It translates to CASSLSGHQETQYF.

The gene calls are TRBV5-6 and TRBJ2-7; 7 bases map to TRBD1. Germline assignment: CDR1 SGHDT and CDR2 YYEEEE. Losses at the gene ends were 5 bases for V and 7 bases for J; bases not matched to a gene: 9. The CDR3 has 13 residues. CDR3 nucleotide sequence: TGTGCCAGCAGACCTGGGACAGCCGGGGAGCAGTACTTC. Translated, it gives CASRPGTAGEQYF.

The rearrangement uses TRBV19 and TRBJ1-2; D gene unclear. The CDR3 extends over 14 amino acids. V was pared by 1 base and J by 6 bases, with 12 bases between. Germline lookup yields CDR1 LNHDA and CDR2 SQIVND (reference sequence). The CDR3 here is CASSIGRAAHGYTF. In DNA form, the CDR3 reads TGTGCCAGTAGTATAGGGAGGGCGGCGCATGGCTACACCTTC.

This clone was seen just once. The genes are TRBV21-1 and TRBJ1-5; the D segment call TRBD1 is taken from the table without a DNA check. TRBV21-1 corresponds to a pseudogene. The CDR3 is made up of 17 amino acids. This CDR3 reads CASSVRDRGGVNQPQHF. The CDR3 region has the DNA TGTGCCAGCAGCGTTCGGGACAGGGGAGGGGTTAATCAGCCCCAGCATTTT.

The V and J genes are TRBV4-2 and TRBJ2-5, with 12 bases lining up with TRBD2. Germline CDR1 and CDR2: LGHNA and YNFKEQ. This CDR3 has 16 residues. Trimming at V came to 0 bases and at J to 2 bases, leaving 1 base not matched to a gene. CDR3 in DNA: TGTGCCAGCAGCCAAGAAGGGACTAGCGGGCAAGAGACCCAGTACTTC. This gives the protein CASSQEGTSGQETQYF.

In nucleotides, the CDR3 is TGCGCCAGCAGCCAAGACGGGCAGGGGCAAGAGACCCAGTACTTC. Translation: CASSQDGQGQETQYF. The rearrangement links TRBV4-1 to TRBJ2-5; D is perhaps TRBD1 (6 bases). V was clipped by 0 bases and J by 2 bases, with 10 bases between them. Germline loops: CDR1 MGHRA, CDR2 YSYEKL. The CDR3 loop spans 15 amino acids.

This chain links TRBV6-1 with TRBJ1-1, with 9 nucleotides matching TRBD1. The CDR3 has 13 amino acids. The trim removed 2 bases at V and 7 bases at J, leaving 2 bases unmatched. Germline loops: CDR1 MNHNS, CDR2 SASEGT. CDR3 sequence: CASSERGQGEAFF. For the CDR3, the DNA is TGTGCCAGCAGTGAAAGGGGACAGGGTGAAGCTTTCTTT.

This sequence joins TRBV7-8 and TRBJ1-2; TRBD1 is a possible D gene (5 bases). Germline-derived CDR1 and CDR2 are SGHVS and FQNEAQ. V dropped 8 bases and J dropped 4 bases, with 20 bases sitting between them. The CDR3 has 15 amino acids. DNA of the CDR3: TGTGCCAGCCAGCCTATGTGGGGGGTCCTCTATGGCTACACCTTC. Translation: CASQPMWGVLYGYTF.